What follows describes a single T cell receptor beta chain. This entry is derived from a study of cytomegalovirus exposure and HLA in healthy donors. Germline-derived CDR1 and CDR2 are MDHEN and SYDVKM. The CDR3 length is 14 residues. V dropped 5 bases and J dropped 4 bases, with 15 bases sitting between them. PCR primers comprised 60 Vbeta and 13 Jbeta primers. Profiled with immunoSEQ multiplex PCR; TCRdb holds only in-frame clones, not every one. The sample shows approximately 270,000 clones, under 90% of them seen only once. The sequenced sample consisted of PBMCs. This clonotype was obtained from a girl aged 2 to 10 in good health and CMV-seronegative. V is TRBV28 and J is TRBJ2-7, with D possibly being TRBD2 (6 bases). In nucleotides, the CDR3 is TGTGCCAGCAGTCCCCCGGAGGGATATTACGAGCAGTACTTC. Protein product: CASSPPEGYYEQYF.